A selection of T cell receptor beta chains follows, all from one sample in a study of PD-L1 blockade in urothelial cancer. The repertoire was sequenced with immunoSEQ multiplex PCR; TCRdb's copy has only in-frame clones and lacks some. Of 100,000 to 150,000 clones detected, around 85% appear once; the ten largest clones hold 3.2%. The material sequenced was PBMCs, taken around atezolizumab (anti-PD-L1) treatment. All receptors derive from a man aged 45-65 years with urothelial cancer. Each CDR3 is given with its conserved first and last residue.

j_call v_call cdr3_aa
TRBJ2-2 TRBV6-5 CASSYEVNGELFF
TRBJ2-5 TRBV5-1 CASSSIGAGVTETQYF
TRBJ2-7 TRBV18 CASSRGQDEQYF
TRBJ2-5 TRBV5-1 CASSLDLAGVETQYF
TRBJ2-3 TRBV5-5 CASSGRLAASTDTQYF
TRBJ2-7 TRBV14 CASSQGMWGFDEQYF
TRBJ2-7 TRBV18 CASSPPDSAWGAYEQYF
TRBJ2-3 TRBV7-9 CASSNRDRVTDTQYF
TRBJ2-3 TRBV7-9 CASSFPSGRAADTQYF
TRBJ2-2 TRBV2 CASSRTENTGELFF
TRBJ2-4 TRBV19 CASSDFLLAKNIQYF
TRBJ1-1 TRBV28 CASSPGQMNTEAFF
TRBJ2-1 TRBV11-2 CASSSQTGRSYNEQFF
TRBJ1-1 TRBV6-5 CASSRRQMNTEAFF
TRBJ1-2 TRBV7-8 CASSFSGAGGSNYGYTF
TRBJ2-2 TRBV7-3 CASSFGLVGELFF
TRBJ2-5 TRBV7-9 CASSFTVQETQYF
TRBJ1-2 TRBV5-6 CASSLPNYGYTF
TRBJ2-3 TRBV2 CASRDRVTDTQYF
TRBJ2-7 TRBV6-5 CATYRTSGSYEQYF
TRBJ2-1 TRBV9 CASSVDPTSGVLSYNEQFF
TRBJ2-7 TRBV18 CASSPGTAIYEQYF
TRBJ2-3 TRBV9 CASSPGRTSPSTDTQYF
TRBJ2-7 TRBV5-5 CASSLHHSGTSGYEQYF
TRBJ2-7 TRBV6-5 CASSDDLYEQYF
TRBJ1-3 TRBV9 CASSVVSGGFSGNTIYF
TRBJ2-3 TRBV19 CASSLRVSGLAGGLNSPDTQYF
TRBJ2-7 TRBV5-1 CASSLTSGGYEQYF
TRBJ2-3 TRBV27 CASKWRGRDTQYF
TRBJ1-5 TRBV30 CAWSGAGAGQPQHF
TRBJ2-5 TRBV7-9 CASSLASGQKETQYF
TRBJ1-6 TRBV2 CASSRQGLRSPLHF
TRBJ2-7 TRBV29-1 CSVVGIAGERSYEQYF
TRBJ2-1 TRBV5-6 CASSLGWRDGNEQFF
TRBJ2-5 TRBV9 CASSARQGDIQETQYF
TRBJ2-3 TRBV27 CARGTGGTDTQYF
TRBJ2-3 TRBV15 CATSHHRGEGGTQYF
TRBJ1-5 TRBV30 CAWSLGLNQPQHF
TRBJ1-5 TRBV7-2 CASSSEKWDRGSRQPQHF
TRBJ2-7 TRBV2 CASSGGLTYYEQYF
TRBJ2-2 TRBV9 CASSVGLAGESANTGELFF
TRBJ2-4 TRBV6-1 CASRWTGLAKNIQYF
TRBJ1-4 TRBV27 CASSLTGGHEKLFF
TRBJ2-1 TRBV28 CASSLEGLAGDFHNEQFF
TRBJ2-5 TRBV6-5 CASSYRGRGETQYF
TRBJ2-7 TRBV10-2 CASSEGQGHRIYEQYF